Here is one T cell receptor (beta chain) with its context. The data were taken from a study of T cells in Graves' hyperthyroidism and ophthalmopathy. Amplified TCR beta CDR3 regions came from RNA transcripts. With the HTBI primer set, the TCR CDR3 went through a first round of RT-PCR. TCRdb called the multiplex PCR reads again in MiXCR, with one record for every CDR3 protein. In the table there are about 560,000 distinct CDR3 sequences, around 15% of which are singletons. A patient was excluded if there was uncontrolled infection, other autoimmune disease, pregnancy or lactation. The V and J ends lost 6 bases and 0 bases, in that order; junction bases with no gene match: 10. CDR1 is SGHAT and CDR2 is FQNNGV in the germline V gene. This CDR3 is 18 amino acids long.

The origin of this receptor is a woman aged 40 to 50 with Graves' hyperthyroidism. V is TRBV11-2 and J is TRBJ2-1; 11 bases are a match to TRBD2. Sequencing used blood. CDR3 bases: TGTGCCAGCAGTTCTACGGGACTAGCGGATAGCTCCTACAATGAGCAGTTCTTC. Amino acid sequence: CASSSTGLADSSYNEQFF.